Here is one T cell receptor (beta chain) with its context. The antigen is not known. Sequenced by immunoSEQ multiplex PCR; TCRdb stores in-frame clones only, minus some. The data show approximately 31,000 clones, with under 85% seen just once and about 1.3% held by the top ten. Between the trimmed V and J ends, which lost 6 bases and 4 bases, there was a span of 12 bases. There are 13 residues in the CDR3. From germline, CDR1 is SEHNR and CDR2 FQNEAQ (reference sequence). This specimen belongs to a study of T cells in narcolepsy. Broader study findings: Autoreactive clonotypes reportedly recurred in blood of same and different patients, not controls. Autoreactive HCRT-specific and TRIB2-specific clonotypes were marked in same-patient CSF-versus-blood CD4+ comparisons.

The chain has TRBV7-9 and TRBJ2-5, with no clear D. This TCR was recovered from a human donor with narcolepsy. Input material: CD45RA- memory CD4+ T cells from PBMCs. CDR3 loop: CASSPPDRETQYF. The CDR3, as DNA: TGTGCCAGCAGTCCCCCCGACCGAGAGACCCAGTACTTC.